This record looks at one TCR beta chain sequence and its context. The data were obtained in a study of PD-L1 blockade in urothelial cancer. Some clones are missing from TCRdb's copy, which holds only in-frame ones; the method was immunoSEQ multiplex PCR. The table shows approximately 110,000 clones, with around 85% occurring only once. With 4 bases clipped from V and 5 bases from J, the junction kept 10 bases outside the gene matches. The length of the CDR3 is 16 residues. The germline V gene encodes CDR1 SEHNR and CDR2 FQNEAQ (reference sequence). The chain links TRBV7-9 to TRBJ2-5; 10 nucleotides match TRBD2. This sequence was found in a man aged 45 to 65 with urothelial cancer. The sequencing used PBMCs, collected around atezolizumab (anti-PD-L1) treatment. As DNA, the CDR3 is TGTGCCAGCAGCTCAACTAGCGGGGTCGCGTGGGAGACCCAGTACTTC. Translated, it gives CASSSTSGVAWETQYF. The variable domain in full, with the rest retrieved from reference TRBV7-9 and TRBJ2-5, is DTGVSQNPRHKITKRGQNVTFRCDPISEHNRLYWYRQTLGQGPEFLTYFQNEAQLEKSRLLSDRFSAERPKGSFSTLEIQRTEQGDSAMYLCASSSTSGVAWETQYFGPGTRLLVL.